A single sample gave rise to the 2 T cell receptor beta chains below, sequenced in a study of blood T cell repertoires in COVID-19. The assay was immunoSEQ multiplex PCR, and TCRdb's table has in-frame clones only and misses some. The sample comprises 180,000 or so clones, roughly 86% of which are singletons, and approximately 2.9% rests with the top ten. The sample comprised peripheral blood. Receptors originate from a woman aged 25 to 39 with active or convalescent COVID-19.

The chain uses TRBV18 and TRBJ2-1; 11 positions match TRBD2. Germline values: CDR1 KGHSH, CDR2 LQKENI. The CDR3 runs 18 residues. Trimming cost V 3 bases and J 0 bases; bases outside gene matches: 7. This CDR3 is CASSPGLAVEVSYNEQFF. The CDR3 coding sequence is TGTGCCAGCTCACCGGGACTAGCGGTGGAGGTCTCCTACAATGAGCAGTTCTTC.

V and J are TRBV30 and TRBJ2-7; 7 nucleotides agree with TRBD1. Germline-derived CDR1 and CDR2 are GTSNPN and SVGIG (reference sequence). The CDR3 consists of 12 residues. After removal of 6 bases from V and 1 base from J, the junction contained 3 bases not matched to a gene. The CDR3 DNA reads TGTGCCTGCGGGGACAGTTCCTACGAGCAGTACTTC. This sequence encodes CACGDSSYEQYF.